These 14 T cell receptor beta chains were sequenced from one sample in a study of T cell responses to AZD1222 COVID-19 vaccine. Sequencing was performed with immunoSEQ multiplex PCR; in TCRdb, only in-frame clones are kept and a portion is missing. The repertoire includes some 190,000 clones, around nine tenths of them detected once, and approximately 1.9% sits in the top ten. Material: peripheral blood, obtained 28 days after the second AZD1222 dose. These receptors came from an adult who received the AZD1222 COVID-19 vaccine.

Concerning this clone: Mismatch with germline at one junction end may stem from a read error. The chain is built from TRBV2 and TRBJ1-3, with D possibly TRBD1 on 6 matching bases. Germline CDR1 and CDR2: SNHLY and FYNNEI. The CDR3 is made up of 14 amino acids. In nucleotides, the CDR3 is TGTGCCAGCAGTGAAGGGGGGGCTGGGAACACCATATATTTT. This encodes CASSEGGAGNTIYF.

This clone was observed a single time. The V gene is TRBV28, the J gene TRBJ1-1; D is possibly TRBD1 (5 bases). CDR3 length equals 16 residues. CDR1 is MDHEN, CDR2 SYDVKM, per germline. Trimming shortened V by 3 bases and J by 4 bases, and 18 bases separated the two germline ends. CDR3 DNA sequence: TGTGCCAGCAGTTTGGAGTCGTGGGCCGGGACCACTGAAGCTTTCTTT. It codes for CASSLESWAGTTEAFF.

In nucleotides, the CDR3 is TGTGCCAGCAGTTTGAGGGGGGCGGTCACTGAAGCTTTCTTT. This codes for CASSLRGAVTEAFF. The chain joins TRBV28 to TRBJ1-1; maybe TRBD1 (6 bases). Germline-derived CDR1 and CDR2 are MDHEN and SYDVKM. V dropped 3 bases and J dropped 4 bases, with 12 bases sitting between them. The CDR3 is made up of 14 amino acids.

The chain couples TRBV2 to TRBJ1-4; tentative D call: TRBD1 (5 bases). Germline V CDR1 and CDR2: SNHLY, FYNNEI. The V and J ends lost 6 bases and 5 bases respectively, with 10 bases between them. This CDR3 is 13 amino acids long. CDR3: CASSRAGNEKLFF. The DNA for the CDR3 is TGTGCCAGCAGCAGGGCGGGCAATGAAAAACTGTTTTTT.

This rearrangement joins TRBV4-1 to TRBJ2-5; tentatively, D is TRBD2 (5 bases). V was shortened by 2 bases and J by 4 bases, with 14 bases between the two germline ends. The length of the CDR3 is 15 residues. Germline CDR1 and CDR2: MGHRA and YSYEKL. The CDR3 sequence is CASSQTAIALETQYF. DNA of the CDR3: TGCGCCAGCAGCCAAACGGCGATAGCGCTAGAGACCCAGTACTTC.

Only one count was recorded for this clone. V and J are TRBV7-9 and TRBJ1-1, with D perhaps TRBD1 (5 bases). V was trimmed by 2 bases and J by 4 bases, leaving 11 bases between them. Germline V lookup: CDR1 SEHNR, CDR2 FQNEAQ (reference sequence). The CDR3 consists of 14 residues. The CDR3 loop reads CASSLMSDSTEAFF. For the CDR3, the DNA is TGTGCCAGCAGCTTAATGTCAGACAGCACTGAAGCTTTCTTT.

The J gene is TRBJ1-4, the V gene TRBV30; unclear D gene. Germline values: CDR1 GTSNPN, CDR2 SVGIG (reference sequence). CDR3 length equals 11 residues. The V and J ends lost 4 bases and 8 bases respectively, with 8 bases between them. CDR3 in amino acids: CAWTSEEKLFF. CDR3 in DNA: TGTGCCTGGACCTCGGAGGAAAAACTGTTTTTT.

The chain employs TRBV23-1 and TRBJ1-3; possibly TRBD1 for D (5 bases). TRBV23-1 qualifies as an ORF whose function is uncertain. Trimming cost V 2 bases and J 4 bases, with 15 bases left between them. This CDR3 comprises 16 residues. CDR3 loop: CASSQQGPTLGNTIYF. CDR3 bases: TGCGCCAGCAGTCAACAGGGACCTACGCTCGGAAACACCATATATTTT.

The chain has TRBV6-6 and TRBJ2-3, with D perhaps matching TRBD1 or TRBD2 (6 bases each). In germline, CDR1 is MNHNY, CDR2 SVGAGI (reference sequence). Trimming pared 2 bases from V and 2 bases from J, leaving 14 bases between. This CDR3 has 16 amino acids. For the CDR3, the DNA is TGTGCCAGCAGTTACATCCGGGGGCCTTTCACAGATACGCAGTATTTT. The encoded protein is CASSYIRGPFTDTQYF.

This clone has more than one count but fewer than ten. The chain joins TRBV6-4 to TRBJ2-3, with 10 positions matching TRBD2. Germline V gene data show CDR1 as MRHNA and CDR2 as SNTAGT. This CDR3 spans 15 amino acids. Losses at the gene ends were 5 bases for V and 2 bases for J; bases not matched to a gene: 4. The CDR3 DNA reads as TGTGCCAGCAGTTTAGCGGGAGGAACCACAGATACGCAGTATTTT. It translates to CASSLAGGTTDTQYF.

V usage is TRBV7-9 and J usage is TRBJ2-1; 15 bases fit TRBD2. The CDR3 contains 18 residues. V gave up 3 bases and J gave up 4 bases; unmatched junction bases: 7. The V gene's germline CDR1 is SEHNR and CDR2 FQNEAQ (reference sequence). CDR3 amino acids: CASSLGGLAGGDYNEQFF. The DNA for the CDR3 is TGTGCCAGCAGCTTGGGCGGACTAGCGGGAGGGGATTACAATGAGCAGTTCTTC. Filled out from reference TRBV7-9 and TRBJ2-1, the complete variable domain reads DTGVSQNPRHKITKRGQNVTFRCDPISEHNRLYWYRQTLGQGPEFLTYFQNEAQLEKSRLLSDRFSAERPKGSFSTLEIQRTEQGDSAMYLCASSLGGLAGGDYNEQFFGPGTRLTVL.

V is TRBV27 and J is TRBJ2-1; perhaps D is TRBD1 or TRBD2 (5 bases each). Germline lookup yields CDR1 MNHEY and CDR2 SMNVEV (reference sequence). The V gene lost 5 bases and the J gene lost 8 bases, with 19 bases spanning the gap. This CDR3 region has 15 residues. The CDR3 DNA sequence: TGTGCCAGCAGTGCGCTGGACTCCTCCAGGGATGAGCAGTTCTTC. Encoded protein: CASSALDSSRDEQFF.

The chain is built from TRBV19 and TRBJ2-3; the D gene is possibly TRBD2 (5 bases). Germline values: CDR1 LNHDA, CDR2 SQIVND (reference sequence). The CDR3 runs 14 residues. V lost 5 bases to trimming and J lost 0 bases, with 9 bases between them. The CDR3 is CASSARTSTDTQYF. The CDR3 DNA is TGTGCCAGTAGTGCACGGACTAGCACAGATACGCAGTATTTT.

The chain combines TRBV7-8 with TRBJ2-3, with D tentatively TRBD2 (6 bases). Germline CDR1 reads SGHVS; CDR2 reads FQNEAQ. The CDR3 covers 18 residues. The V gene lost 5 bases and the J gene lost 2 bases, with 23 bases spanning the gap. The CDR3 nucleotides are TGTGCCAGCAGCGCCCCTCTTGGAAGCGGGCCTACCACAGATACGCAGTATTTT. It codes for CASSAPLGSGPTTDTQYF.